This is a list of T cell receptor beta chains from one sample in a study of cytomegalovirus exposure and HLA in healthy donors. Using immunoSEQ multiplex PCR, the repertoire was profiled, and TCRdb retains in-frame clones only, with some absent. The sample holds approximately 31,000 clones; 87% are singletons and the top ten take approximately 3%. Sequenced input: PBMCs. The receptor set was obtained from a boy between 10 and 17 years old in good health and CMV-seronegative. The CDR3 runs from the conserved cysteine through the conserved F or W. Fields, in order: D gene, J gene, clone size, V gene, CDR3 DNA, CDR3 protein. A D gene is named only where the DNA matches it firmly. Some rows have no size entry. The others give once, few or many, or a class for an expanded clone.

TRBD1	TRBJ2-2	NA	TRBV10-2	TGCGCCAGCAGGACAGGGGACACCGGGGAGCTGTTTTTT	CASRTGDTGELFF
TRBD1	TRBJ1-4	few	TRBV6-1	TGTGCCAGCAGTGCACAGGGGGAAGGCGGAGAAAAACTGTTTTTT	CASSAQGEGGEKLFF
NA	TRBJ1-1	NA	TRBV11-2	TGTGCCAGCAGCCCCTCGACAGGTTTGAACACTGAAGCTTTCTTT	CASSPSTGLNTEAFF
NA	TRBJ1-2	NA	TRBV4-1	TGCGCCAGCAGCCAGGTGACAGGAACCCGCTATGGCTACACCTTC	CASSQVTGTRYGYTF
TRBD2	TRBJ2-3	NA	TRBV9	TGTGCCAGCAGCGTAGGGACTAGCCATTTGGGATATACGCAGTATTTT	CASSVGTSHLGYTQYF
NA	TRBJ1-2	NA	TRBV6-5	TGTGCCAGCAGTTACTCGCAGGGGCCTGGCTACACCTTC	CASSYSQGPGYTF
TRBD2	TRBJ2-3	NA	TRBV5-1	TGCGCCAGCACCGAACTAGCGGGGGGGACAGATACGCAGTATTTT	CASTELAGGTDTQYF
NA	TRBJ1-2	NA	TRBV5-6	TGTGCCAGCAGCTCCGATCCGCCAGCTAACTATGGCTACACCTTC	CASSSDPPANYGYTF
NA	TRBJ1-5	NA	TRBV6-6	TGTGCCAGTATGATGGCAGGGTGGAGCAATCAGCCCCAGCATTTT	CASMMAGWSNQPQHF
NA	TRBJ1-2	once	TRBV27	TGTGCCAGCAGTGCCCCCGGGGGGAGTGGCTACACCTTC	CASSAPGGSGYTF
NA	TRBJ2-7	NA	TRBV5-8	TGTGCCAGCTCCGGTGGTGGGAGTCAGGGGACCGACTACGAGCAGTACTTC	CASSGGGSQGTDYEQYF
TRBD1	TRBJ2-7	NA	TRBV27	TGTGCCAGCAGTTCTCAGGGGGATTGGTCCTACGAGCAGTACTTC	CASSSQGDWSYEQYF
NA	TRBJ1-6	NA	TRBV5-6	TGTGCCAGCAGCCAACACGGGTCCTATAATTCACCCCTCCACTTT	CASSQHGSYNSPLHF
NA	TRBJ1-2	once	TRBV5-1	TGCGCCAGCAGCTATGGAGACAGCGCATCTAACTATGGCTACACCTTC	CASSYGDSASNYGYTF
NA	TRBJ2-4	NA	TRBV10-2	TGCGCCAGCAGTGATGGTCTAGCAATCATTCAGTACTTC	CASSDGLAIIQYF
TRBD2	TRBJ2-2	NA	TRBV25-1	TGTGCCAGCAAGACAGGGACTAGCAACACCGGGGAGCTGTTTTTT	CASKTGTSNTGELFF
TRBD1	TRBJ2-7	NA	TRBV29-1	TGCAGCGTTGAAGTGGCGGGCAGGGGGATTGTCTACGAGCAGTACTTC	CSVEVAGRGIVYEQYF
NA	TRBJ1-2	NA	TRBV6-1	TGTGCCAGCAGTGATCGGGGGGGTTTTAACTATGGCTACACCTTC	CASSDRGGFNYGYTF
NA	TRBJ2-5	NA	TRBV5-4	TGTGCCAGCAGCTTGGAATATAGGCGGGGAATTCAAGAGACCCAGTACTTC	CASSLEYRRGIQETQYF
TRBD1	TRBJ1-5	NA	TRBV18	TGTGCCAGCTCACTCACCGGGACAGGGAACAATCAGCCCCAGCATTTT	CASSLTGTGNNQPQHF
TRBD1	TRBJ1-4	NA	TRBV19	TGTGCCAGTAGCCGGACAGGGGCAACTAATGAAAAACTGTTTTTT	CASSRTGATNEKLFF
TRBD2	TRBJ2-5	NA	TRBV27	TGTGCCAGCAGCGCCTTTGGACTAGCGGGGTCGGAGACCCAGTACTTC	CASSAFGLAGSETQYF
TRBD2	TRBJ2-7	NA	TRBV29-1	TGCAGCGTTGGGACTAGCGGGGTCTACGAGCAGTACTTC	CSVGTSGVYEQYF
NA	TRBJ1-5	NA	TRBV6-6	TGTGCCAGCAGTTACGAGGCAAATCATCAGCCCCAGCATTTT	CASSYEANHQPQHF
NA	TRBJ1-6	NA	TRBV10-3	TGTGCCATCAGTACGGACAGCAGTCAAAATTCACCCCTCCACTTT	CAISTDSSQNSPLHF
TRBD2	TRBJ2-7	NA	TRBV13	TGTGCCAGCAGCCCAGCAAAGCGGGGTTTCATGTCCTACGAGCAGTACTTC	CASSPAKRGFMSYEQYF
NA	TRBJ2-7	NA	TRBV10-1	TGCGCCAGCAGTGAGTCAAGTGGAGGGGCGACCCCCTACGAGCAGTACTTC	CASSESSGGATPYEQYF
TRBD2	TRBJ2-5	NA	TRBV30	TGTGCCTGGAGTTCCGGGACTAGCCTGGAGACCCAGTACTTC	CAWSSGTSLETQYF
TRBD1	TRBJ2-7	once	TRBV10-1	TGCGCCAGCAGTGAGGGACAGGGGGCCAACGAGCAGTACTTC	CASSEGQGANEQYF
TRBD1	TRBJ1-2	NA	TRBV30	TGTGCCTGGACTCGGACAGGGAATTATGGCTATGGCTACACCTTC	CAWTRTGNYGYGYTF
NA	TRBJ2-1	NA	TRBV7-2	TGTGCCAGCAGCCCCCTTTGGGGGAGGTCCTACAATGAGCAGTTCTTC	CASSPLWGRSYNEQFF
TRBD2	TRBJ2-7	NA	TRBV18	TGTGCCAGCTCAGCAACTAGCGGGGGCCACTACGAGCAGTACTTC	CASSATSGGHYEQYF
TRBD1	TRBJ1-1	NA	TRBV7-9	TGTGCCAGCAGCCCAAACCCTGGACAGGCGGTGAACACTGAAGCTTTCTTT	CASSPNPGQAVNTEAFF
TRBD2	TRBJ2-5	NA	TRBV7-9	TGTGCCAGCAGCTTAGGGAGGCTAGCGGGGGGGATTGTGGAGACCCAGTACTTC	CASSLGRLAGGIVETQYF
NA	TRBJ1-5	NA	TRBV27	TGTGCCAGCAGTTCAGGGGAGGGGAGTCAGCCCCAGCATTTT	CASSSGEGSQPQHF
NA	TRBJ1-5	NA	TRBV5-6	TGTGCCAGCAGCTTGGCGGGTCTTTCCAATCAGCCCCAGCATTTT	CASSLAGLSNQPQHF
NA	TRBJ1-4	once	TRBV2	TGTGCCAGCAGTGGAGTTATTGCAACTAATGAAAAACTGTTTTTT	CASSGVIATNEKLFF
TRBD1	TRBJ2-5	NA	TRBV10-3	TGTGCCATCAGGGACAGGGAAGAGACCCAGTACTTC	CAIRDREETQYF
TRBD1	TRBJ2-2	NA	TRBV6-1	TGTGCCAGCAGCTGGGACAGGGGGAACACCGGGGAGCTGTTTTTT	CASSWDRGNTGELFF
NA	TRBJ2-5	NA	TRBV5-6	TGTGCCAGCAGCTTGGACAGGGCAGAGACCCAGTACTTC	CASSLDRAETQYF
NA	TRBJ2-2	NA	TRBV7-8	TGTGCCAGCAGCTTTGGATCCACAGCCGGGGAGCTGTTTTTT	CASSFGSTAGELFF
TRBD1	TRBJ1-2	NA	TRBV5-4	TGTGCCAGCGGAAGACAGGGTTTTGGCTACACCTTC	CASGRQGFGYTF
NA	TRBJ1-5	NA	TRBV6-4	TGTGCCAGCAGTGTAGATGGAGACAATCAGCCCCAGCATTTT	CASSVDGDNQPQHF
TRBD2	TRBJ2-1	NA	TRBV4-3	TGCGCCAGCAGCCAAGGCCCTGGGACTAGCGGGGGGGAGCAGTTCTTC	CASSQGPGTSGGEQFF
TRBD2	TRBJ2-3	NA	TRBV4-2	TGTGCCAGCAGCCAAGAAATAGCGGGGGGGCCAGATACGCAGTATTTT	CASSQEIAGGPDTQYF
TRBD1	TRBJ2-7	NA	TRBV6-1	TGTGCCAGCAGTGAAACCGGGACAGGGGGTGGCGAGCAGTACTTC	CASSETGTGGGEQYF
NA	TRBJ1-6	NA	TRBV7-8	TGTGCCAGCAGCCCGGGGAATTCACCCCTCCACTTT	CASSPGNSPLHF
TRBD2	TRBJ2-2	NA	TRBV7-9	TGTGCCAGCAGCAGAAGCGTGGCGGGGGGAACCGGGGAGCTGTTTTTT	CASSRSVAGGTGELFF
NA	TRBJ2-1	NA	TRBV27	TGTGCCAGCAGTTTACGGGAAACCTACAATGAGCAGTTCTTC	CASSLRETYNEQFF
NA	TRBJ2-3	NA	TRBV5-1	TGCGCCAGCAGCTTGGAGGCGAGGGGCACAGATACGCAGTATTTT	CASSLEARGTDTQYF
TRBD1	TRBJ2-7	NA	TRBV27	TGTGCCAGCTCAGAGACAGGGAATTCCTACGAGCAGTACTTC	CASSETGNSYEQYF
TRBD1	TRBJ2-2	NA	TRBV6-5	TGTGCCAAGCCGGACAGGGGCGACACCGGGGAGCTGTTTTTT	CAKPDRGDTGELFF
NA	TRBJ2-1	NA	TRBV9	TGTGCCAGCAATAGCTTAAACTCCTACAATGAGCAGTTCTTC	CASNSLNSYNEQFF
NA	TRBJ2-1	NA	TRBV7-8	TGTGCCAGCAGCCCTAGGGGTTCGGAGAATGAGCAGTTCTTC	CASSPRGSENEQFF
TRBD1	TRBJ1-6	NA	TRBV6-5	TGTGCCAGCAGCGTTGGACAGGGGATTTCACCCCTCCACTTT	CASSVGQGISPLHF
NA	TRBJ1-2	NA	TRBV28	TGTGCCAGCAGTGCGCCGACGGAGAAGGACTATGGCTACACCTTC	CASSAPTEKDYGYTF
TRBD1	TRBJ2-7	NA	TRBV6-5	TGTGCCAGCAGTTACCCGGGGACAGGGGGTGAGCAGTACTTC	CASSYPGTGGEQYF
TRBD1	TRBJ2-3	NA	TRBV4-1	TGCGCCAGCAGCCAAGAGGGGGGGACAGGGGCTGTGGATACGCAGTATTTT	CASSQEGGTGAVDTQYF
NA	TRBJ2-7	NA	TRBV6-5	TGTGCCAGCAGTTACGGGACACTGCAGTACTTC	CASSYGTLQYF